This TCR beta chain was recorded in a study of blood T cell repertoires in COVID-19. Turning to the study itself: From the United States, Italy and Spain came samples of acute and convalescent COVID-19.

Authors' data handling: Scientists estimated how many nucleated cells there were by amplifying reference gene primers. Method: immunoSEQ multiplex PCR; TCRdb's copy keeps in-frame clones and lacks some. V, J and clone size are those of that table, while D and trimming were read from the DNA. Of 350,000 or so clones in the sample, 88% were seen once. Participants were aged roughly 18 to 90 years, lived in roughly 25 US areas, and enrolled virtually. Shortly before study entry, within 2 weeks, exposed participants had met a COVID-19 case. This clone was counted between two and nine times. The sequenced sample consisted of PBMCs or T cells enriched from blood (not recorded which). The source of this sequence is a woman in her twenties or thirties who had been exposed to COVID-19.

The CDR3 is CASSLDWRGGYTF. The CDR3 DNA reads as TGTGCCAGCAGCTTAGATTGGAGGGGCGGCTACACCTTC. The chain employs TRBV11-3 and TRBJ1-2; tentative D call: TRBD1 (5 bases). This CDR3 contains 13 residues. The V end lost 0 bases, the J end lost 8 bases, and 10 bases lay between the germline ends. Germline V gives CDR1 SGHNT, CDR2 YENEEA.